The TCR beta chain described here comes from a study of cytomegalovirus exposure and HLA in healthy donors. On the study more broadly: Prior work identified more than 90 million unique TCR beta sequences in 150 million to 200 million T cells. The Caucasian-associated ancestry cluster held roughly 78% of under 450 genotyped donors. The study's findings and limits: Certain sequence variants were highly shared and formed a cluster, and this cluster was likely a sequencing artifact.

The PCR was carried out with 60 Vbeta primers and 13 Jbeta primers. Data came from immunoSEQ multiplex PCR; TCRdb stores just in-frame clones and leaves some out. The table lists 150,000 to 200,000 clones, around 73% of them singletons. Remarks on this clone: Its target is not known.

Donors sampled were nominally healthy, though unrecorded immune exposures were likely. V lost 4 bases to trimming and J lost 9 bases; unmatched junction nucleotides: 12. The germline V gene has CDR1 SGHVS and CDR2 FQNEAQ. The CDR3 is 16 amino acids. The sequenced material came from PBMCs. V is TRBV7-8 and J is TRBJ1-6; 7 bases fit TRBD1. This TCR was recovered from a woman between 18 and 30 years old in good health and CMV-seropositive. CDR3 in amino acids: CASSSEQGGKSSPLHF. Written as DNA, the CDR3 is TGTGCCAGCAGCTCAGAGCAGGGGGGAAAATCTTCACCCCTCCACTTT.